The rows below give T cell receptor beta chains drawn from one sample of a study of T cell repertoires in cytomegalovirus infection. TCRdb re-called the reads through MiXCR, storing one row per CDR3 protein. The sample carries roughly 720,000 distinct CDR3 sequences, less than 40% recorded once. What was sequenced was PBMCs. These receptors were taken from a human donor in good health (CMV status not recorded). Some clones in this sample may be carry-over from other donors' samples. Both conserved end residues are part of each CDR3. Fields, in order: D gene, V gene, clone size, J gene, CDR3 DNA, CDR3 protein. A D gene is named only where the DNA matches it firmly. Expanded clones are given a class, and other clones once, few, many or no size at all.

TRBD1	TRBV7-8	NA	TRBJ2-3	TGTGCCAGCAGCTTAAGGGACAGGGGTAGCACAGATACGCAGTATTTT	CASSLRDRGSTDTQYF
NA	TRBV20-1	few	TRBJ1-5	TGCAGTGCTAGAGATGGGAGGGAGAGGGGCAATCAGCCCCAGCATTTT	CSARDGRERGNQPQHF
NA	TRBV5-1	few	TRBJ1-5	TGCGCCAGCAGCTTGGAGGTGGATCAGCCCCAGCATTTT	CASSLEVDQPQHF
TRBD1	TRBV2	NA	TRBJ2-5	TGTGCCAGCAGAGAGAGGACAGGGCAAGAGACCCAGTACTTC	CASRERTGQETQYF
NA	TRBV2	NA	TRBJ2-2	TGTGCCAGCAGCCCGGAAGGGGACACCGGGGAGCTGTTTTTT	CASSPEGDTGELFF
NA	TRBV28	NA	TRBJ2-3	TGTGCCAGCAGTTTAGGTGGTAGCGGCCACACAGATACGCAGTATTTT	CASSLGGSGHTDTQYF
TRBD2	TRBV11-2	few	TRBJ2-3	TGTGCCAGCAGCCGACTAGCGGGCATCACAGATACGCAGTATTTT	CASSRLAGITDTQYF
NA	TRBV2	many	TRBJ2-4	TGTGCCAGCAGTGATGGCTCTCTAGCCAAAAACATTCAGTACTTC	CASSDGSLAKNIQYF
TRBD1	TRBV6-5	few	TRBJ1-6	TGTGCCAGCAGTCCGAACAGGGGGCGTAATTCACCCCTCCACTTT	CASSPNRGRNSPLHF
NA	TRBV20-1	NA	TRBJ2-7	TGCAGTGCTAGAGATGCCAGGATTTATCACGAGCAGTACTTC	CSARDARIYHEQYF